Shown below are 15 T cell receptor beta chains from a single sample sequenced in a study of T cell repertoires in cytomegalovirus infection. Via MiXCR, TCRdb re-called the reads, giving one row per CDR3 protein. This sample yields 700,000 to 950,000 distinct CDR3 sequences, of which approximately 32% are seen a single time; 9.5% to 15% belongs to the top ten. What these receptors recognize is not known. The material was cultured CD8+ T cells from PBMCs, obtained from culture after CMV antigen stimulation. The receptors derive from a human donor in good health (CMV status not recorded). Some clones in this sample may be carry-over from other donors' samples.

This clonotype was observed at least ten times. This chain connects TRBV6-2 or TRBV6-3 to TRBJ1-1; the D gene is possibly TRBD1 (5 bases). CDR1 and CDR2 (germline): MNHEY, SVGEGT. Trimming stripped 1 base from V and 5 bases from J, with 8 bases between. The CDR3 loop spans 13 amino acids. DNA of the CDR3: TGTGCCAGCAGTTACTATGGGGGGACTGAAGCTTTCTTT. Translated: CASSYYGGTEAFF.

A few counts support this clonotype. The chain uses TRBV7-9 and TRBJ2-1; D possibly matches TRBD1 or TRBD2 (5 bases each). CDR1 SEHNR and CDR2 FQNEAQ come from the germline V gene (reference sequence). V dropped 1 base and J dropped 2 bases, with 12 bases sitting between them. The CDR3 is 16 residues long. CDR3 nucleotide sequence: TGTGCCAGCAGCTTAGGAGGGGCCAGCACCTACAATGAGCAGTTCTTC. Translation gives CASSLGGASTYNEQFF.

The rearrangement links TRBV7-6 to TRBJ2-7, with D possibly TRBD1 on 6 matching bases. The V end was cut by 6 bases, the J end by 4 bases, with 10 bases between. The CDR3 has 12 amino acids. Germline CDR1 and CDR2: SGHVS and FNYEAQ. The CDR3 sequence: CASRSQGYEQYV. CDR3 nucleotides: TGTGCCAGCAGATCACAGGGATACGAGCAGTACGTC.

This clonotype was seen ten or more times. The chain joins TRBV12-3 or TRBV12-4 to TRBJ2-7, with D perhaps TRBD1 or TRBD2 (5 bases each). Between the trimmed V and J ends, which lost 3 bases and 4 bases, there was a span of 25 bases. The CDR3 extends over 18 amino acids. In nucleotides, the CDR3 is TGTGCCAGCAGTTTTCGAGTTAGCGAACCGGGACCACAGTACGAGCAGTACTTC. This sequence encodes CASSFRVSEPGPQYEQYF.

The chain couples TRBV4-2 to TRBJ1-2, with 12 nucleotides matching TRBD1. The J segment lost 3 bases and the V segment lost 1 base, leaving 9 bases of the junction unmatched. In germline, CDR1 is LGHNA, CDR2 YNFKEQ. The CDR3 totals 18 residues. In DNA, the CDR3 is TGTGCCAGCAGCCAAGTGGGGACAGGGGGCATCGATGACTATGGCTACACCTTC. Translation: CASSQVGTGGIDDYGYTF.

V is TRBV15 and J is TRBJ2-1, with 8 bases lining up with TRBD2. V dropped 0 bases and J dropped 0; count of bases not matched to a gene: 13. The CDR3 has 20 residues. CDR1 is LNHNV and CDR2 is YYDKDF in the germline V gene (reference sequence). The CDR3 nucleotides are TGTGCCACCAGCAGAGAAGAAGCGGGGGACCCCCGCCCCTCCTACAATGAGCAGTTCTTC. Encoded protein: CATSREEAGDPRPSYNEQFF.

In this sample, this clonotype turned up many times. The V and J genes are TRBV7-2 and TRBJ1-2; 7 nucleotides align to TRBD1. V lost 2 bases, J lost 8 bases, and 5 bases stayed unmatched. The germline CDR1 and CDR2 sequences are SGHTA and FQGNSA. CDR3 length: 13 residues. CDR3 protein: CASSLKGAPGYTF. The CDR3 DNA is TGTGCCAGCAGCTTAAAGGGGGCGCCAGGCTACACCTTC.

This rearrangement joins TRBV11-3 to TRBJ1-2, with TRBD1 matching over 7 bases. There are 15 residues in the CDR3. Per the germline V gene, CDR1 is SGHNT and CDR2 is YENEEA. Trimming at V came to 0 bases and at J to 5 bases, leaving 6 bases not matched to a gene. The CDR3 sequence: CASSLDQRDRYGYTF. Here the CDR3 DNA reads TGTGCCAGCAGCTTAGATCAACGGGACAGATATGGCTACACCTTC.

In its sample, this clonotype was seen once. This chain uses TRBV5-1 with TRBJ2-1, with unresolved D. Germline CDR1 reads SGHRS; CDR2 reads YFSETQ. The CDR3 runs to 12 residues. V dropped 4 bases and J dropped 12 bases, with 14 bases sitting between them. CDR3: CASSLGSRPQFF. In nucleotides, the CDR3 is TGCGCCAGCAGCCTCGGGTCCCGCCCGCAGTTCTTC.

This clonotype has only a few counts. The chain recombines TRBV7-6 with TRBJ2-7; 12 bases map to TRBD1. Germline CDR1 SGHVS, CDR2 FNYEAQ. The CDR3 runs to 17 residues. The V and J ends lost 8 bases and 5 bases, in that order; junction bases with no gene match: 16. CDR3 DNA sequence: TGTGCCAGCGTACCGGGACAGGGGGCGATGGGCAGCGACGAGCAGTACTTC. This codes for CASVPGQGAMGSDEQYF.

The chain carries TRBV10-3 and TRBJ1-2; tentatively, D is TRBD1 (6 bases). This CDR3 has 12 residues. Germline CDR1 is ENHRY and CDR2 is SYGVKD. V lost 11 bases and J lost 2, with 12 bases in between. In DNA, the CDR3 is TGTGCCCTAAGGACAGACAACTATGGCTACACCTTC. Protein sequence: CALRTDNYGYTF.

This chain connects TRBV4-1 to TRBJ2-1; weak D call: TRBD2 (6 bases). CDR3 length: 12 residues. V lost 8 bases to trimming and J lost 7 bases, with 12 bases between them. From germline, CDR1 is MGHRA and CDR2 YSYEKL. This CDR3 is CASAGTVNEQFF. In nucleotides, the CDR3 is TGCGCCAGCGCCGGGACTGTTAATGAGCAGTTCTTC.

This clonotype was recorded a few times. The chain has TRBV5-6 and TRBJ1-1; 7 positions agree with TRBD1. CDR3 length: 13 amino acids. J was trimmed by 4 bases and V by 7 bases; bases with no gene match: 7. Germline loops: CDR1 SGHDT, CDR2 YYEEEE. The CDR3 DNA follows: TGTGCCAGCGGATTGACAGGGCCCACTGAAGCTTTCTTT. It encodes CASGLTGPTEAFF. The variable domain in full, completed from reference TRBV5-6 and TRBJ1-1, reads DAGVTQSPTHLIKTRGQQVTLRCSPKSGHDTVSWYQQALGQGPQFIFQYYEEEERQRGNFPDRFSGHQFPNYSSELNVNALLLGDSALYLCASGLTGPTEAFFGQGTRLTVV.

This clonotype was seen repeatedly, ten times or more. CDR3 coding DNA: TGTGCCAGCAGCGAGGGGGCGATGAACACTGAAGCTTTCTTT. As protein: CASSEGAMNTEAFF. The chain couples TRBV7-8 to TRBJ1-1; the match to TRBD1 covers 7 bases. V gave up 5 bases and J gave up 0 bases; unmatched junction bases: 3. The CDR3 has 14 residues. Germline CDR1 and CDR2: SGHVS and FQNEAQ.

The rearrangement joins TRBV11-2 to TRBJ2-7, with D hard to call. The CDR3 extends over 12 amino acids. The V end lost 6 bases, the J end lost 8 bases, and 14 bases lay between the germline ends. Looked up from germline, CDR1 is SGHAT and CDR2 is FQNNGV. For the CDR3, the DNA is TGTGCCAGCAGACCAACACGGAACAAGCAGTACTTC. Its protein is CASRPTRNKQYF. Based on the CDR3 plus reference TRBV11-2 and TRBJ2-7, the full variable domain is EAGVAQSPRYKIIEKRQSVAFWCNPISGHATLYWYQQILGQGPKLLIQFQNNGVVDDSQLPKDRFSAERLKGVDSTLKIQPAKLEDSAVYLCASRPTRNKQYFGPGTRLTVT.